One and the same sample provided the 5 T cell receptor beta chains below, sequenced in a study of human T cells and chemical hapten exposure. Via MiXCR, TCRdb re-called the RACE reads, giving one row per CDR3 protein. The sample lists about 80,000 distinct CDR3 sequences; around 15% were seen once. Time point meaning: pre-sensitization, week 0. The sample's treatment: therapeutic diphenylcyclopropenone sensitization with weekly scalp DPC. Sequenced material: whole blood, taken in connection with sensitization to the hapten diphenylcyclopropenone (DPC). The receptors were sampled from a woman in her forties or fifties with alopecia areata. Some clones in this sample may be carry-over from other donors' samples.

The chain carries TRBV20-1 and TRBJ1-2; 8 bases fit TRBD1. Germline V CDR1 and CDR2: DFQATT, SNEGSKA (reference sequence). V lost 3 bases and J lost 4; bases outside the gene matches: 4. The CDR3 spans 13 residues. The CDR3 coding sequence is TGCAGTGCTAGTCAGGGGGCGAGCTATGGCTACACCTTC. Protein product: CSASQGASYGYTF.

The CDR3 is CASSFDSAFQALHF. As DNA, the CDR3 is TGTGCCAGCAGCTTTGACAGCGCCTTCCAGGCCCTCCACTTT. J is TRBJ1-6 and V is TRBV11-2, with a weak D call TRBD1 (5 bases). Trimming removed 3 bases at V and 14 bases at J, with 17 bases between. Germline CDR1 reads SGHAT; CDR2 reads FQNNGV. The CDR3 is 14 amino acids.

This clonotype was seen repeatedly, ten times or more. V is TRBV3-1 and J is TRBJ2-1; TRBD2 matches at 12 bases. Germline values: CDR1 LGHDT, CDR2 YNNKEL (reference sequence). The CDR3 consists of 16 residues. V lost 3 bases to trimming and J lost 7 bases; unmatched junction nucleotides: 7. In DNA form, the CDR3 reads TGTGCCAGCAGCCAGGGCACTAGCGGGAGGCGGAATGAGCAGTTCTTC. Amino acids: CASSQGTSGRRNEQFF.

This clonotype was counted a few times. The chain employs TRBV3-1 and TRBJ1-5; D is ambiguous. CDR3 length: 15 residues. Germline V gene lookup returns CDR1 LGHDT and CDR2 YNNKEL (reference sequence). The germline V and J ends were trimmed by 2 bases and 2 bases, with 10 bases remaining between them. In DNA, the CDR3 is TGTGCCAGCAGCCAATCGTACACCGGCAATCAGCCCCAGCATTTT. Its protein is CASSQSYTGNQPQHF.

This clonotype came up a few times. The genes are TRBV27 and TRBJ2-6; D may be TRBD2 (5 bases). Looked up from germline, CDR1 is MNHEY and CDR2 is SMNVEV (reference sequence). Trimming left V 6 bases short and J 1 base short, with 10 bases between. The CDR3 totals 15 residues. This chain's CDR3 is CASRPGDSGANVLTF. CDR3 in DNA: TGTGCCAGCAGGCCCGGGGATTCTGGGGCCAACGTCCTGACTTTC.